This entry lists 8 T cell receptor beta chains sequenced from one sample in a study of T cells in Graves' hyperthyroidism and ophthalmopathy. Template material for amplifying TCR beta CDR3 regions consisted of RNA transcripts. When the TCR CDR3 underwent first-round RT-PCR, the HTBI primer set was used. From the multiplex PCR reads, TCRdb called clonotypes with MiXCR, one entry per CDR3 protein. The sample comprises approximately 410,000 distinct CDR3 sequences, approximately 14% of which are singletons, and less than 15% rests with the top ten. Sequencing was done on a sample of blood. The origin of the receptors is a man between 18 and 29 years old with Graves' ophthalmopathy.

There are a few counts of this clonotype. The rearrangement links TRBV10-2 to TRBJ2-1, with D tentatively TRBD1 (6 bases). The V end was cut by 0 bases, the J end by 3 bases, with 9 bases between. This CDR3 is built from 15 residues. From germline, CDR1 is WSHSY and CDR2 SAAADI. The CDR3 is CASSESQGHYNEQFF. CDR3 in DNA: TGCGCCAGCAGTGAGTCACAGGGTCACTACAATGAGCAGTTCTTC.

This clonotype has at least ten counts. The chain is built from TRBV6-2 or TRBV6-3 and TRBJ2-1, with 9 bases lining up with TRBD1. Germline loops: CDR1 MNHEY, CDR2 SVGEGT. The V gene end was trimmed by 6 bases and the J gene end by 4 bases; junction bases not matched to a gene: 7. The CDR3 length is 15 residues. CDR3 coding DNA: TGTGCCAGCAGCTGGCGGGGACAGGGTTACAATGAGCAGTTCTTC. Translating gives CASSWRGQGYNEQFF.

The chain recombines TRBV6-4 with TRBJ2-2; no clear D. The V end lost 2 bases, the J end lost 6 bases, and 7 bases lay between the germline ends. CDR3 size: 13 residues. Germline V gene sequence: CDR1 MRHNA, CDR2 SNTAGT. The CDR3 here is CASSDGYSGELFF. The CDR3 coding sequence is TGTGCCAGCAGTGACGGCTATTCCGGGGAGCTGTTTTTT.

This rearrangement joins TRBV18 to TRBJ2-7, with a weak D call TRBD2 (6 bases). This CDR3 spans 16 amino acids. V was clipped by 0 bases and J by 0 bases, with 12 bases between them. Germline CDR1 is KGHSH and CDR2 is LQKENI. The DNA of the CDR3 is TGTGCCAGCTCACCACCGGGCTGGGGGGACTCCTACGAGCAGTACTTC. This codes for CASSPPGWGDSYEQYF.

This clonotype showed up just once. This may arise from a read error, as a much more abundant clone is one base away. CDR3: CASSQVDEKLSF. For the CDR3, the DNA is TGTGCCAGCAGCCAGGTGGACGAAAAACTGTCTTTT. The V call is TRBV7-9, the J call TRBJ1-4, with no clear D. The CDR3 loop spans 12 amino acids. CDR1 and CDR2 (germline): SEHNR, FQNEAQ (reference sequence).

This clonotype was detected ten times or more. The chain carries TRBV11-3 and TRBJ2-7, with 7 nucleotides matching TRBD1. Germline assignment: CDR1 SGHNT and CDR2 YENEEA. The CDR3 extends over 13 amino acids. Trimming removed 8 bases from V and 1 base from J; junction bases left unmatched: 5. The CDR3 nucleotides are TGTGCCAGCCGGGGACAGAATTCCTACGAGCAGTACTTC. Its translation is CASRGQNSYEQYF.

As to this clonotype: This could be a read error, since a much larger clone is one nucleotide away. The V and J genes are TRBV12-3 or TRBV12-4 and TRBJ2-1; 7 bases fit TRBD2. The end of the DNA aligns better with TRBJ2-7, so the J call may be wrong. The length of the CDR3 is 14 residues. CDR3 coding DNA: TGTGCCAGCTGCGGGAGAACCTCCTACAATGAGCAGTACTTC. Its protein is CASCGRTSYNEQYF.

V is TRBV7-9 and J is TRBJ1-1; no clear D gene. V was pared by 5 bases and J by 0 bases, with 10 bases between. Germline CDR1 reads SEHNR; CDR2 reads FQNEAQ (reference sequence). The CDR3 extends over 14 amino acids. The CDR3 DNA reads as TGTGCCAGCAGCCTCCGGGCTATGAACACTGAAGCTTTCTTT. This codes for CASSLRAMNTEAFF. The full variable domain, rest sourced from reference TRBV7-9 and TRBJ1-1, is DTGVSQNPRHKITKRGQNVTFRCDPISEHNRLYWYRQTLGQGPEFLTYFQNEAQLEKSRLLSDRFSAERPKGSFSTLEIQRTEQGDSAMYLCASSLRAMNTEAFFGQGTRLTVV.